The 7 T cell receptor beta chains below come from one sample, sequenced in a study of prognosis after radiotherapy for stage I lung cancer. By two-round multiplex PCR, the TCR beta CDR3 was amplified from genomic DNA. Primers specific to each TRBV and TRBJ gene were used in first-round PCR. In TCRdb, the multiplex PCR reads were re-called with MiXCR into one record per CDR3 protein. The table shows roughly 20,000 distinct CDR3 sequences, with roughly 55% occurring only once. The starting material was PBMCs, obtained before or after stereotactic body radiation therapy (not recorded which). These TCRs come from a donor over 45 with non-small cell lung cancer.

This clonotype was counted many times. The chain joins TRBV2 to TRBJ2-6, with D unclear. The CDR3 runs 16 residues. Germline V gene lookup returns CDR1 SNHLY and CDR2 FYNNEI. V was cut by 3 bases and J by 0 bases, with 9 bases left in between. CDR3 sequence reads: CASSDGMLSGANVLTF. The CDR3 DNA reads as TGTGCCAGCAGTGATGGTATGCTCTCTGGGGCCAACGTCCTGACTTTC. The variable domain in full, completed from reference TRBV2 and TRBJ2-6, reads EPEVTQTPSHQVTQMGQEVILRCVPISNHLYFYWYRQILGQKVEFLVSFYNNEISEKSEIFDDQFSVERPDGSNFTLKIRSTKLEDSAMYFCASSDGMLSGANVLTFGAGSRLTVL.

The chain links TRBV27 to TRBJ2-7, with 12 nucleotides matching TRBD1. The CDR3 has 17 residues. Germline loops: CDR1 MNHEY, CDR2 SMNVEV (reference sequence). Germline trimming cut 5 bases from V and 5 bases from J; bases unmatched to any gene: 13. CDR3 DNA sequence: TGTGCCAGCAGTGGGGGACAGGGGGCGGTTCGGTTCCACGAGCAGTACTTC. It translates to CASSGGQGAVRFHEQYF.

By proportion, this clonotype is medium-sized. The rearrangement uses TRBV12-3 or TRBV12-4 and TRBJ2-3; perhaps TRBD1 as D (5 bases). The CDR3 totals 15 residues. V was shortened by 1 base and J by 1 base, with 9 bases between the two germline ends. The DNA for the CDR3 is TGTGCCAGCAGTTTAGGGGGCGAAGGCACAGATACGCAGTATTTT. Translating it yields CASSLGGEGTDTQYF.

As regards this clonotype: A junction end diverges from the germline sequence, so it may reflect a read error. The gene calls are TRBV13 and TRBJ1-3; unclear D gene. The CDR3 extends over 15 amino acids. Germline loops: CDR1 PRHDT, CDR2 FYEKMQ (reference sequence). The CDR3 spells CASSIGRISGNTIYF. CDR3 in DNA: TGTGCCAGCAGCATAGGGAGGATATCTGGAAACACCATATATTTT.

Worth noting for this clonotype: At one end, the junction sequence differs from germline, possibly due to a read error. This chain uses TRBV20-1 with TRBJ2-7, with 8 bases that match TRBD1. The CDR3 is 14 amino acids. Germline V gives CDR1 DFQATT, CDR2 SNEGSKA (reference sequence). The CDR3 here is CSARSSTGVGEHYF. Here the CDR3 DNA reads TGCAGTGCTAGATCTTCGACAGGGGTGGGCGAGCATTACTTC.

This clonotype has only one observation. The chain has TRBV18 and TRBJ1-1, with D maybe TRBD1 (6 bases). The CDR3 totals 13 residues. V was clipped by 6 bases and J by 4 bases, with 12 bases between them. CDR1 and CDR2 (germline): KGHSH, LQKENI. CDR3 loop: CASSAGASTEAFF. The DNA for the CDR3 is TGTGCCAGCTCGGCAGGGGCCAGCACTGAAGCTTTCTTT.

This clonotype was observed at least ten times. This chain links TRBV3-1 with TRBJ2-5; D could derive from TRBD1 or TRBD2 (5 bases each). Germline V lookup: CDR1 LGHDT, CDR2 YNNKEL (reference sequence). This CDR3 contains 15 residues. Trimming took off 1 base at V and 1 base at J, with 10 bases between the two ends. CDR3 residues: CASSQGGPSQETQYF. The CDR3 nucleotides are TGTGCCAGCAGCCAAGGGGGACCGTCCCAAGAGACCCAGTACTTC.